This TCR beta chain was sequenced for a study of T cells in Graves' hyperthyroidism and ophthalmopathy. Study observations and caveats: In simple terms, a model built on 13 V-J features told ophthalmopathy apart from stable hyperthyroidism.

RNA transcripts yielded amplified TCR beta CDR3 regions. TCR CDR3 regions were first amplified by RT-PCR with HTBI primers. TCRdb passed the multiplex PCR reads through MiXCR, listing each CDR3 protein once. The profile shows roughly 600,000 distinct CDR3 sequences, around 13% of them singletons. This clonotype was recorded only once. Its antigen is still unknown. Exclusions: uncontrolled infection, other autoimmune disease, pregnancy, lactation. The study based diagnoses on clinical symptoms, serum thyroxine and TRAb, thyroid ultrasound and orbital computed tomography. Around 10 ml fresh peripheral blood yielded the PBMCs. This TCR came from a woman aged 45 to 65 with Graves' ophthalmopathy. The sequencing input was blood.

CDR3 sequence reads: CASSPGGGASGNTIYF. In DNA, the CDR3 is TGTGCCAGCAGCCCAGGCGGCGGGGCCTCAGGAAACACCATATATTTT. The chain combines TRBV7-3 with TRBJ1-3; weak D call: TRBD1 (5 bases). Germline lookup yields CDR1 SGHTA and CDR2 FQGTGA. The CDR3 loop spans 16 amino acids. The V end lost 5 bases, the J end lost 4 bases, and 18 bases lay between the germline ends.